This T cell receptor beta chain originates from a study of blood T cell repertoires in COVID-19. Per germline, CDR1 SNHLY and CDR2 FYNNEI. Losses at the gene ends were 6 bases for V and 7 bases for J; bases not matched to a gene: 12. CDR3 size: 14 residues. Per the authors' pipeline: Scientists estimated how many nucleated cells there were by amplifying reference gene primers. Here immunoSEQ multiplex PCR was the method, and the copy in TCRdb shows in-frame clones only, minus some. Clone size and V and J calls were adopted from that table, with D and trimming inferred from the DNA. The sample lists roughly 45,000 clones, around nine tenths occurring once. This clone was picked up a small number of times.

This sequence originates from a man aged 65 to 79 with active COVID-19. The gene calls are TRBV2 and TRBJ2-7; TRBD1 matches 7 bases. Sequences were obtained from peripheral blood. The DNA of the CDR3 is TGTGCCAGCAGAGAAAGGGACAGAGTTTATGAGCAGTACTTC. This sequence encodes CASRERDRVYEQYF.